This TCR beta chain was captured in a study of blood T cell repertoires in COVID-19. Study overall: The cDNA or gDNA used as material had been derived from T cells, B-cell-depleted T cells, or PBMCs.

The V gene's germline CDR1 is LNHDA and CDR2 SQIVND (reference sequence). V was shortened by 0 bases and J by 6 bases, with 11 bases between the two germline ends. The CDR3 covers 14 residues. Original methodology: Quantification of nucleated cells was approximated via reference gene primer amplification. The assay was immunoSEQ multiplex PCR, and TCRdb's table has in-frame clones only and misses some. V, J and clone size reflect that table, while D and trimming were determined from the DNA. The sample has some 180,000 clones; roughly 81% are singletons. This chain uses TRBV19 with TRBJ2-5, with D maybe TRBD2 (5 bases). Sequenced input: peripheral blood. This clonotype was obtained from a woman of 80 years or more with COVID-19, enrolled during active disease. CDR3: CASSIEGSGKTQYF. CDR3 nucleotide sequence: TGTGCCAGTAGTATAGAAGGCAGCGGAAAGACCCAGTACTTC.